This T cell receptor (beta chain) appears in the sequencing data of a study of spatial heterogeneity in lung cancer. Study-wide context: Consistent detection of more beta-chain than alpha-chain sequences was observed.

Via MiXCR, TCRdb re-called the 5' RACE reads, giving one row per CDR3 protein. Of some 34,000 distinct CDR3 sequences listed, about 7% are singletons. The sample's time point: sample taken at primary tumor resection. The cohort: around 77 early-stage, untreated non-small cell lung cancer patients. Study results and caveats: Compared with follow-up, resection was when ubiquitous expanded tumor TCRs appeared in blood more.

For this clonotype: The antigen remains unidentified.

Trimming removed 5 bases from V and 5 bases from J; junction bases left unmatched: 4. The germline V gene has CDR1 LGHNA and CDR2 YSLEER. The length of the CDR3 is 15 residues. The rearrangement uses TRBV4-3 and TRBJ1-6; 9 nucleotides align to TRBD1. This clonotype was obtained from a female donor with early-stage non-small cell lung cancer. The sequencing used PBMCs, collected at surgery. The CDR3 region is CASSTRTGDNSPLHF. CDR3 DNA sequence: TGCGCCAGCAGCACTAGGACAGGGGATAATTCACCCCTCCACTTT.